Included here is one T cell receptor beta chain sequence, with context. What it recognizes is unknown. This specimen comes from a study of siplizumab effects on memory and regulatory T cells. Notes on the study in general: Roughly 80-95% of proliferating CD4+ or CD8+ clones defied assignment to a naive or memory phenotype.

Germline CDR1 is SEHNR and CDR2 is FQNEAQ (reference sequence). The CDR3 runs to 13 residues. Trimming removed 3 bases from V and 3 bases from J, with 5 bases in between. In each sample, approximately 100,000 TCR templates were assayed. The method was immunoSEQ multiplex PCR; TCRdb's version includes in-frame clones alone and lacks a portion of them. This table holds 70,000 to 95,000 clones, roughly 97% found once. The rearrangement joins TRBV7-9 to TRBJ1-4; possibly TRBD1 for D (5 bases). This clonotype was obtained from a human donor in good health. Specimen: naive CD4+ T cells sorted from blood. The CDR3 coding sequence is TGTGCCAGCAGCTTGGGACCTAATGAAAAACTGTTTTTT. It codes for CASSLGPNEKLFF.